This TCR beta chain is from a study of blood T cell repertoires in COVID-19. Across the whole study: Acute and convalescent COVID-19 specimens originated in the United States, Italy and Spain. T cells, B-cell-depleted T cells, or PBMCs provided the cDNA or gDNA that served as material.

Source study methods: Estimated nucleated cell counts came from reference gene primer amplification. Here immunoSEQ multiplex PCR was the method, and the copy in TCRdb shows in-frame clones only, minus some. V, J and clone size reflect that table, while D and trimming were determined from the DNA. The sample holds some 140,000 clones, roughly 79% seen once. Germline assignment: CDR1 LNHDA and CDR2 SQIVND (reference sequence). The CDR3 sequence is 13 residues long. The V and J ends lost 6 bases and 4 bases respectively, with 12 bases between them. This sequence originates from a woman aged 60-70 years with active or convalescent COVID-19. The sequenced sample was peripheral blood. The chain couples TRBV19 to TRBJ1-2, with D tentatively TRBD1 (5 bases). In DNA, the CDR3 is TGTGCCAGTAGCCTCGGGGGAGGCTATGGCTACACCTTC. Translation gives CASSLGGGYGYTF.